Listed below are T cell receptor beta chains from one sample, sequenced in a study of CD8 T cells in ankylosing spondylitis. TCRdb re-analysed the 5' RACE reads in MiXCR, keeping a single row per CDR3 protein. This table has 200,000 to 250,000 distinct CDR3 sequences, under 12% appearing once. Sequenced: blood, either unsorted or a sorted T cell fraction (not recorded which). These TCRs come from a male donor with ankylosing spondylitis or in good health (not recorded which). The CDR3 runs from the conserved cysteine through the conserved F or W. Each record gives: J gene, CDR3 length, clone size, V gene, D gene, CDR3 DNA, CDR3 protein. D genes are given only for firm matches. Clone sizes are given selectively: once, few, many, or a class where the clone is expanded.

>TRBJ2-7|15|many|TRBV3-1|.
TGTGCCAGCAGCCAAGAGGCAGGCCTCTCCTACGAGCAGTACTTC
CASSQEAGLSYEQYF
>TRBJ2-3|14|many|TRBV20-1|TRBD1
TGCAGTGGGCAGGGGACAGGGAAGACAGATACGCAGTATTTT
CSGQGTGKTDTQYF
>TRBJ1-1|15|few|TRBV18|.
TGTGCCAGCTCACCACGTTCGGGAATGAACACTGAAGCTTTCTTT
CASSPRSGMNTEAFF
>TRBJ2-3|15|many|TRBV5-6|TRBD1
TGTGCCAGCAGCCCCGGACAGGGTAGCACAGATACGCAGTATTTT
CASSPGQGSTDTQYF
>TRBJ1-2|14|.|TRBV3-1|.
TGTGCCAGCAGCCCCTCAGCGGAGACAGATGGCTACACCTTC
CASSPSAETDGYTF
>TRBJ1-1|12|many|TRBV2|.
TGTGCCGGAAAACCGGGAGGCACTGAAGCTTTCTTT
CAGKPGGTEAFF
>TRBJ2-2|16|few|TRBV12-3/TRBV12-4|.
TGTGCCAGCAGTTTAGCCGCAGGGGATAACACCGGGGAGCTGTTTTTT
CASSLAAGDNTGELFF
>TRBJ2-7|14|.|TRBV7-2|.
TGTGCCAGCAGCTTAGGGGCACAGGGCTACGAGCAGTACTTC
CASSLGAQGYEQYF
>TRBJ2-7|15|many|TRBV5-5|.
TGTGCCAGCAGCCCGGGACTGTCAGCGGGTTACGAGCAGTACTTC
CASSPGLSAGYEQYF
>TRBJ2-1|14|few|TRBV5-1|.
TGCGCCAGCACACATGGGGCGGGATCCAATGAGCAGTTCTTC
CASTHGAGSNEQFF
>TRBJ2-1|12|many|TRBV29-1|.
TGCAGCGTTGACCGCCAGTACAATGAGCAGTTCTTC
CSVDRQYNEQFF
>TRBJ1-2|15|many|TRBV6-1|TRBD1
TGTGCCAGCGGGCCTGCCGGGACAGGGGGTCGTGGCTACACCTTC
CASGPAGTGGRGYTF
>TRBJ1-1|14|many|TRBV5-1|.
TGCGCCAGCAGCTTGGGGGGGGGCGACACTGAAGCTTTCTTT
CASSLGGGDTEAFF